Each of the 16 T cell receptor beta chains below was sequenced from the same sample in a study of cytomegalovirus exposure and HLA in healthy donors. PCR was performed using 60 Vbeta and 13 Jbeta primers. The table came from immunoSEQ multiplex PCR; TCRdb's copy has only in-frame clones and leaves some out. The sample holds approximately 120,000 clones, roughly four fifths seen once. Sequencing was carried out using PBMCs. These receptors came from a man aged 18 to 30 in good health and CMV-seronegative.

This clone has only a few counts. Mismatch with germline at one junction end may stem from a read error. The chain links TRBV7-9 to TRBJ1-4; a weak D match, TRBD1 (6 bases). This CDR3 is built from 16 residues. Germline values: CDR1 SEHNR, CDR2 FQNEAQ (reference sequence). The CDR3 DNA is TGTTCCAGCAGCCGAATTCAACAGGGTCGTTCTGAAAAACTGTTTTTT. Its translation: CSSSRIQQGRSEKLFF.

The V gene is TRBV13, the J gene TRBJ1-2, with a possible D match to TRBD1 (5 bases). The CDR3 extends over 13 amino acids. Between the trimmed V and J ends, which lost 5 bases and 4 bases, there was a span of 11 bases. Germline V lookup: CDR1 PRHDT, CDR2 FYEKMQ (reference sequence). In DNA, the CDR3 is TGTGCCAGCAGCACGGGGGGGGGCTATGGCTACACCTTC. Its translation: CASSTGGGYGYTF.

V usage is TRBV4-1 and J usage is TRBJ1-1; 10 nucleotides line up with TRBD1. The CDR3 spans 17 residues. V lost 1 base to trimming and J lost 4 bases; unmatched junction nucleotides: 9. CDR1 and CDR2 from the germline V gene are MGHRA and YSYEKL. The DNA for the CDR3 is TGCGCCAGCAGCCAAGCCGGAAGACAGGGGGCGAGCACTGAAGCTTTCTTT. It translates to CASSQAGRQGASTEAFF.

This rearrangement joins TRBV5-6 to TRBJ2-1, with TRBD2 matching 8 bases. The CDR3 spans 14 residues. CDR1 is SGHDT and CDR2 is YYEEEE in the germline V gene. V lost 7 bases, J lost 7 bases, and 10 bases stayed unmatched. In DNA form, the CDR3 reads TGTGCCAGCTTCGGGGGGGCCCGCATAAATGAGCAGTTCTTC. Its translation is CASFGGARINEQFF.

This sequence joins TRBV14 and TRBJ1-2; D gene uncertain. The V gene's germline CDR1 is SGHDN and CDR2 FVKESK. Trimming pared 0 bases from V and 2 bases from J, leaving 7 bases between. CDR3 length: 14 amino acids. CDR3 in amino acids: CASSQDRRNYGYTF. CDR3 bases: TGTGCCAGCAGCCAAGATCGGCGGAACTATGGCTACACCTTC.

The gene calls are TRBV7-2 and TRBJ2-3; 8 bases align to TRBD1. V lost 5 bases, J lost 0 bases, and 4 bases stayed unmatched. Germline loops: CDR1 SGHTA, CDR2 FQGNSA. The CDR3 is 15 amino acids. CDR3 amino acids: CASSPRTGSTDTQYF. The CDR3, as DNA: TGTGCCAGCAGCCCAAGGACAGGGAGCACAGATACGCAGTATTTT.

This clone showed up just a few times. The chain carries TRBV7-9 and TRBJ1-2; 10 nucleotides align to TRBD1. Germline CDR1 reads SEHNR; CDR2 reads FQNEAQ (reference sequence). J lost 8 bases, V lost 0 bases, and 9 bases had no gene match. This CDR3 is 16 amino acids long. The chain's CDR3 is CASSLAGQGPYKGYTF. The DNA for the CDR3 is TGTGCCAGCAGCTTAGCGGGACAGGGGCCCTATAAGGGCTACACCTTC.

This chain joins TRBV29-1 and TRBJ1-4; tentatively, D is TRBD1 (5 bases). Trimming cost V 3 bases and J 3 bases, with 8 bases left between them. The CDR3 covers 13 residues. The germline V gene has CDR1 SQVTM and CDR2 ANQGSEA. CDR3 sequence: CSVEGTSNEKLFF. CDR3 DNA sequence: TGCAGCGTTGAGGGGACTTCTAATGAAAAACTGTTTTTT.

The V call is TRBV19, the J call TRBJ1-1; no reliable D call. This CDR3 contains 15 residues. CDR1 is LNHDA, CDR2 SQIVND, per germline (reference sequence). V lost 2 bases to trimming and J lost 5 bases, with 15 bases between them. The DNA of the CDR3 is TGTGCCAGTAGTATAAGTAGATCGGGGTCTACTGAAGCTTTCTTT. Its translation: CASSISRSGSTEAFF.

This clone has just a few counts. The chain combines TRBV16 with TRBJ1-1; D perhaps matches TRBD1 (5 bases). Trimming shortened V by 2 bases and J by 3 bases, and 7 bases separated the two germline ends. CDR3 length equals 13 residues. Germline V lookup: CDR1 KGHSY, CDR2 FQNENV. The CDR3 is CASSQQGYTEAFF. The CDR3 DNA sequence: TGTGCCAGCAGCCAACAGGGTTACACTGAAGCTTTCTTT. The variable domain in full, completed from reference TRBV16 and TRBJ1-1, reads GEEVAQTPKHLVRGEGQKAKLYCAPIKGHSYVFWYQQVLKNEFKFLISFQNENVFDETGMPKERFSAKCLPNSPCSLEIQATKLEDSAVYFCASSQQGYTEAFFGQGTRLTVV.

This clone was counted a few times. In nucleotides, the CDR3 is TGTGCCAGCAGTTCGGGACTCCTCCGCACAGATACGCAGTATTTT. Protein product: CASSSGLLRTDTQYF. V gene TRBV5-6 combines with J gene TRBJ2-3; TRBD2 is a possible D gene (6 bases). The V gene lost 5 bases and the J gene lost 1 base, with 14 bases spanning the gap. The CDR3 is made up of 15 amino acids. CDR1 is SGHDT, CDR2 YYEEEE, per germline.

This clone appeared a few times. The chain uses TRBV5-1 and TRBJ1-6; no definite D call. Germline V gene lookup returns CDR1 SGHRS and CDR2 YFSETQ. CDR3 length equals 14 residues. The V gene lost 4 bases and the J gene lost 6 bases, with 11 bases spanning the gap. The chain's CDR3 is CASSPPAGNSPLHF. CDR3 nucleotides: TGCGCCAGCAGCCCCCCGGCGGGTAATTCACCCCTCCACTTT.

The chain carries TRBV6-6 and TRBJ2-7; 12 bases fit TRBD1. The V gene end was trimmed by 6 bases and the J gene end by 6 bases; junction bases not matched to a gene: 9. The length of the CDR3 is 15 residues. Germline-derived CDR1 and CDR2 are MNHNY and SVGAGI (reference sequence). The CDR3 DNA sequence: TGTGCCAGCAGATCCACGGGACAGGGGGCGAGCGAGCAGTACTTC. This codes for CASRSTGQGASEQYF.

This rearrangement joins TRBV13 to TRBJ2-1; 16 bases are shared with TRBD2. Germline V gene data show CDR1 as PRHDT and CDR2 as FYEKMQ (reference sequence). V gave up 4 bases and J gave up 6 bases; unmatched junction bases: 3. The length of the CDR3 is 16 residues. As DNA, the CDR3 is TGTGCCAGCAGCTCGGGACTAGCGGGGGGGCGCAATGAGCAGTTCTTC. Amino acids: CASSSGLAGGRNEQFF. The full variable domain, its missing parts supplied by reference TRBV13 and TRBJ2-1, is AAGVIQSPRHLIKEKRETATLKCYPIPRHDTVYWYQQGPGQDPQFLISFYEKMQSDKGSIPDRFSAQQFSDYHSELNMSSLELGDSALYFCASSSGLAGGRNEQFFGPGTRLTVL.

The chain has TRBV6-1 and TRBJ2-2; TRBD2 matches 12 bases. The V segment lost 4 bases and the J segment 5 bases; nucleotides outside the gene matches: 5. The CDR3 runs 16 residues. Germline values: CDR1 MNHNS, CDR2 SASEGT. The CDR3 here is CASSAKTSGGTGELFF. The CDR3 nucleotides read TGTGCCAGCAGTGCCAAGACTAGCGGGGGAACCGGGGAGCTGTTTTTT.

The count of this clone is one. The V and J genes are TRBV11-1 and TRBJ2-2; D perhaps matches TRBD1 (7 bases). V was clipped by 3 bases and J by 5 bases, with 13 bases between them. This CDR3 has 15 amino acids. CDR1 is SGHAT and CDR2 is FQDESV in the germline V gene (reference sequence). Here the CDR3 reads CASSFNRGGTGELFF. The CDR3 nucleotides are TGTGCCAGCAGCTTCAACAGGGGAGGAACCGGGGAGCTGTTTTTT.